This T cell receptor beta chain was retrieved from a study of T-cell reconstitution after alpha-beta-depleted transplantation in children. Unique molecular identifiers featured in how the TCRbeta library was prepared. TCRdb called the PCR reads again in MiXCR, with one record for every CDR3 protein. This sample has around 400,000 distinct CDR3 sequences; roughly 20% occur once, and the top ten carry around 3.9%. With 5 bases clipped from V and 6 bases from J, the junction kept 3 bases outside the gene matches. The CDR3 spans 14 residues. Germline V gives CDR1 MNHEY, CDR2 SMNVEV (reference sequence). This receptor was obtained from a human donor who donated a stem cell graft to a child with acute myeloid leukemia. The chain links TRBV27 to TRBJ2-1, with 11 positions matching TRBD2. The starting material was PBMCs from the stem cell graft donor, obtained from the stem cell graft. The CDR3 DNA follows: TGTGCCAGCAGTCCCACTAGCGGGAGCAATGAGCAGTTCTTC. This translates into CASSPTSGSNEQFF.